This T cell receptor beta chain was sequenced during a study of early T cells in non-severe SARS-CoV-2 infection. Study context: Sequenced bulk RNA came from whole blood that was unsorted, and chains were unpaired.

This CDR3 is built from 15 residues. Trimming took off 4 bases at V and 7 bases at J, with 17 bases between the two ends. Germline values: CDR1 SGHDN, CDR2 FVKESK. Details on this clonotype: Its antigen is unidentified. This may stem from a read error, because a much larger clone lies one nucleotide away.

Broader study findings: In VDJdb matching, anti-spike CD8 responses were favored while private and CD4 specificities went missing.

Using its own MiXCR run on the 5' RACE reads, TCRdb lists one record per CDR3 protein. The sample shows roughly 30,000 distinct CDR3 sequences, roughly 5% of them seen only once. The sample taken for sequencing was whole blood. This TCR derives from an adult who was a healthcare worker with PCR-confirmed SARS-CoV-2 infection or an uninfected control (not recorded which). The V call is TRBV14, the J call TRBJ2-1, with no clear D. The DNA for the CDR3 is TGTGCCAGCAGCCGTGCCTTAATCGAGAAAAATGAGCAGTTCTTC. Translation gives CASSRALIEKNEQFF.